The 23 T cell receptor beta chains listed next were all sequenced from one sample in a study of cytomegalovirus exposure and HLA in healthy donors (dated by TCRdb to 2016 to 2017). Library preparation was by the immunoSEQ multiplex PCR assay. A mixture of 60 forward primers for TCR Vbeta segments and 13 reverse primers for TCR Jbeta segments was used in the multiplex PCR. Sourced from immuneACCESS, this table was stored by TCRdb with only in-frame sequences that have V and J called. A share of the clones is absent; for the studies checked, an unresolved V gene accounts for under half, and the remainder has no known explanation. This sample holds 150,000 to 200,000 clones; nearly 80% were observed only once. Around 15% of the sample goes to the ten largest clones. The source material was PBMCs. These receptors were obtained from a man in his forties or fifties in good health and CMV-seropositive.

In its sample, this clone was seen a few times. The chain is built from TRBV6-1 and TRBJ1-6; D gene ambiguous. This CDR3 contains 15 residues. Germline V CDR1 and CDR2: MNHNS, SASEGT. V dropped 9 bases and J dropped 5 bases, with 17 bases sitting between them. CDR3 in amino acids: CASLVWFVDNSPLHF. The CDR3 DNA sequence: TGTGCCAGTTTAGTGTGGTTTGTGGATAATTCACCCCTCCACTTT.

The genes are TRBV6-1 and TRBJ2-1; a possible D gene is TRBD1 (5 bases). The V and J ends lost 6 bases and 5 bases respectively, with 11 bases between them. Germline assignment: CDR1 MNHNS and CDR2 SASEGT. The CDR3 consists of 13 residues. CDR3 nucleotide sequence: TGTGCCAGCAGGTGGGGCAGAAACAATGAGCAGTTCTTC. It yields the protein CASRWGRNNEQFF.

The CDR3 DNA sequence: TGCAGTGCTAGTGGTCCGGGATTGGAGTACTTC. This encodes CSASGPGLEYF. V is TRBV20-1 and J is TRBJ2-5; tentatively, D is TRBD2 (5 bases). The CDR3 extends over 11 amino acids. V gave up 3 bases and J gave up 12 bases, with 14 bases separating them. The germline gives CDR1 DFQATT, CDR2 SNEGSKA (reference sequence).

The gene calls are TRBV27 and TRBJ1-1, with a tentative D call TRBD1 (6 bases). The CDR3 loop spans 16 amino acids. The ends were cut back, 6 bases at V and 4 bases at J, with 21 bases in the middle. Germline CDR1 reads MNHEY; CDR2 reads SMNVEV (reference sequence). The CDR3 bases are TGTGCCAGCAGCCTCGACCGGGGGGCAAGGGGCACTGAAGCTTTCTTT. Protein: CASSLDRGARGTEAFF.

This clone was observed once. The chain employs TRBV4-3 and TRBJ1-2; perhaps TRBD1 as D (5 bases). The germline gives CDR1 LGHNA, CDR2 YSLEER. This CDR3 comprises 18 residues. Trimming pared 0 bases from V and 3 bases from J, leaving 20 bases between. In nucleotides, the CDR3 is TGCGCCAGCAGCCAAGATCCGGCAGGGAGGGAGCTCTACTATGGCTACACCTTC. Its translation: CASSQDPAGRELYYGYTF.

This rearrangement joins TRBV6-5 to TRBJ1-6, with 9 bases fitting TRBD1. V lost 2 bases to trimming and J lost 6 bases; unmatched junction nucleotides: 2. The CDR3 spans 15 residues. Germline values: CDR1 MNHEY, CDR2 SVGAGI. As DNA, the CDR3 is TGTGCCAGCAGTTACGAGGACAGGGGTAATTCACCCCTCCACTTT. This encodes CASSYEDRGNSPLHF.

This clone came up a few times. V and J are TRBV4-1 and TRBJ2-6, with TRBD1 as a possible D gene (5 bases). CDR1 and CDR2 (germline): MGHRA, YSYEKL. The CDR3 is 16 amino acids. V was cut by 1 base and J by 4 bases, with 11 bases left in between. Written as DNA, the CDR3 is TGCGCCAGCAGCCAAGGCAGGGCTAGAGGGGCCAACGTCCTGACTTTC. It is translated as CASSQGRARGANVLTF.

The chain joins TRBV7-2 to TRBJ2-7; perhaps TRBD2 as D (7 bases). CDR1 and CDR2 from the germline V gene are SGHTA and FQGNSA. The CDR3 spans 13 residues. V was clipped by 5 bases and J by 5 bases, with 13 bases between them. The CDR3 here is CASSEGGGDEQYF. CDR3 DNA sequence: TGTGCCAGCAGCGAAGGAGGGGGGGACGAGCAGTACTTC.

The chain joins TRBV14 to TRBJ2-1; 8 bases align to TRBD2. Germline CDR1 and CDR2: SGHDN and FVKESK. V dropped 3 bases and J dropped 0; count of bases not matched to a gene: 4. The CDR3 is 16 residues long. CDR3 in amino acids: CASSQHSGSSYNEQFF. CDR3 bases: TGTGCCAGCAGCCAGCACAGCGGGAGCTCCTACAATGAGCAGTTCTTC.

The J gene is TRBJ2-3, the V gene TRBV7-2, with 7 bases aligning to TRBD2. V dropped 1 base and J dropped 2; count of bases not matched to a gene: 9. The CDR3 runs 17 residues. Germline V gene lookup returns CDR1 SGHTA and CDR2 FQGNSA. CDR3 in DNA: TGTGCCAGCAGCTTAGTTTCGAGCGGGGACCTCACAGATACGCAGTATTTT. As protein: CASSLVSSGDLTDTQYF. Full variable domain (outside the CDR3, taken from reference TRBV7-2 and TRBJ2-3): GAGVSQSPSNKVTEKGKDVELRCDPISGHTALYWYRQSLGQGLEFLIYFQGNSAPDKSGLPSDRFSAERTGGSVSTLTIQRTQQEDSAVYLCASSLVSSGDLTDTQYFGPGTRLTVL.

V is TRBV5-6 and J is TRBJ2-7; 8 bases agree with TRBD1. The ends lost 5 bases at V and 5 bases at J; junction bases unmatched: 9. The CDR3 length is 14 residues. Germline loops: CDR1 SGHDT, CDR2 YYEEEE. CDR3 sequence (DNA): TGTGCCAGCAGTAAACCCAGGGGGCAAGACGAGCAGTACTTC. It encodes CASSKPRGQDEQYF.

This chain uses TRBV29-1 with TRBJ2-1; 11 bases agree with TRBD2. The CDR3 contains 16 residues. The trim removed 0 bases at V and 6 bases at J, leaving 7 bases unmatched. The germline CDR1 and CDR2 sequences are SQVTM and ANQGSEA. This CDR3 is CSVEEPLAGGSNEQFF. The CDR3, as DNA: TGCAGCGTTGAAGAACCGCTAGCGGGGGGAAGCAATGAGCAGTTCTTC.

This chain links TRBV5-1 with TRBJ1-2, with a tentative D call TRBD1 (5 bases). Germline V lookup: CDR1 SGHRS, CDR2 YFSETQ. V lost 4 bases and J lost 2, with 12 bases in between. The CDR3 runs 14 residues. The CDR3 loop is CASSAGTANYGYTF. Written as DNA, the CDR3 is TGCGCCAGCAGCGCGGGGACGGCAAACTATGGCTACACCTTC.

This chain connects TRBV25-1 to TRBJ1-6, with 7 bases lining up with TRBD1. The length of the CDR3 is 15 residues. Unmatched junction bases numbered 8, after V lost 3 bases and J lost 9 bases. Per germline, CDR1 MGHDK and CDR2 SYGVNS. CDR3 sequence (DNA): TGTGCCAGCAGTGACCGGACAGGTTACGGTTCACCCCTCCACTTT. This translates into CASSDRTGYGSPLHF.

The CDR3 nucleotides read TGTGCCAGCAGGGTGCGCGAGCCCTCCAATGAGCAGTTCTTC. It specifies CASRVREPSNEQFF. This rearrangement joins TRBV28 to TRBJ2-1; D ambiguous. The CDR3 has 14 amino acids. In germline, CDR1 is MDHEN, CDR2 SYDVKM. V was cut by 6 bases and J by 6 bases, with 15 bases left in between.

CDR3 residues: CASSAGGQWYEQYF. DNA of the CDR3: TGTGCCAGCAGCGCGGGGGGGCAGTGGTACGAGCAGTACTTC. This chain connects TRBV7-2 to TRBJ2-7, with TRBD2 matching 9 bases. This CDR3 is 14 amino acids long. Trimming removed 5 bases from V and 4 bases from J; junction bases left unmatched: 6. Germline CDR1 and CDR2: SGHTA and FQGNSA.

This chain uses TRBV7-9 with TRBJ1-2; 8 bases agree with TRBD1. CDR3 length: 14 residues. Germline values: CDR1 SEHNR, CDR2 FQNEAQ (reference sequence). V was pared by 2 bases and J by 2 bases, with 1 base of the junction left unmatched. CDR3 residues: CASSLNRGNYGYTF. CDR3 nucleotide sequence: TGTGCCAGCAGCTTAAACAGGGGGAACTATGGCTACACCTTC.

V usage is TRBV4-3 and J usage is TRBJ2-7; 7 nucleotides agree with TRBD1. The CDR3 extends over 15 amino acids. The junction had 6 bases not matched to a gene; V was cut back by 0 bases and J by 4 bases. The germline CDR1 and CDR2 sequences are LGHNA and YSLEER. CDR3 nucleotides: TGCGCCAGCAGCCAAGATGCGTACAGGGGTTACGAGCAGTACTTC. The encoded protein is CASSQDAYRGYEQYF.

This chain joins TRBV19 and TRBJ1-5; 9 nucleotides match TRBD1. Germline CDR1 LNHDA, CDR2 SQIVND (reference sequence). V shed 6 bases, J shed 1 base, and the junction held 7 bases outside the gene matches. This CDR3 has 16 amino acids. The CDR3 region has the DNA TGTGCCAGTAGCCCTCAGGGACAGGGAAGCAATCAGCCCCAGCATTTT. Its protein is CASSPQGQGSNQPQHF.

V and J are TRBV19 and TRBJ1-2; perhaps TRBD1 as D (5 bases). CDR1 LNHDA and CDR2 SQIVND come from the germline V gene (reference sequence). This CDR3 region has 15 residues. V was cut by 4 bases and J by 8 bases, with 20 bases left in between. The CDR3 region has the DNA TGTGCCAGTAGTAGCGGGCTCGGGACCGCGGGGGGCTACACCTTC. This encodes CASSSGLGTAGGYTF. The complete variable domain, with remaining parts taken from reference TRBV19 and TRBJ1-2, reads DGGITQSPKYLFRKEGQNVTLSCEQNLNHDAMYWYRQDPGQGLRLIYYSQIVNDFQKGDIAEGYSVSREKKESFPLTVTSAQKNPTAFYLCASSSGLGTAGGYTFGSGTRLTVV.

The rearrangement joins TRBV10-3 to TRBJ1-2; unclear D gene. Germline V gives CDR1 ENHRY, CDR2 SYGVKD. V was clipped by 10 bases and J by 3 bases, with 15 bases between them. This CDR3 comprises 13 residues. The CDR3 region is CATSPAQDYGYTF. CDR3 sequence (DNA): TGTGCCACCTCGCCAGCCCAGGACTATGGCTACACCTTC.

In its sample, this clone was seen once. The CDR3 nucleotides read TGTGCCAGCAATCCCCGGGGCACCGGGGAGCTGTTTTTT. As protein: CASNPRGTGELFF. The J gene is TRBJ2-2, the V gene TRBV6-1; tentative D call: TRBD2 (5 bases). Germline V gene lookup returns CDR1 MNHNS and CDR2 SASEGT. The CDR3 covers 13 residues. V lost 7 bases and J 4 bases, leaving 10 bases between the germline ends.

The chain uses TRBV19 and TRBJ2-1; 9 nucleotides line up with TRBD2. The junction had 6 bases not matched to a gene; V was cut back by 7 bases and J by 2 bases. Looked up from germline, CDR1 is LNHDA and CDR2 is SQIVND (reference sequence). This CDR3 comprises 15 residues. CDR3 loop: CASTPAGGTYNEQFF. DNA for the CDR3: TGTGCCAGTACCCCAGCGGGGGGAACCTACAATGAGCAGTTCTTC.